This T cell receptor beta chain was sequenced in a study of cytomegalovirus exposure and HLA in healthy donors. Both 60 Vbeta primers and 13 Jbeta primers went into the PCR. Assay used: immunoSEQ multiplex PCR; TCRdb lists only in-frame clones, some missing. The table records nearly 200,000 clones, more than 75% of them present only once. Regarding this clone: Its antigen is currently unknown.

Whole-study findings and limits: Per published accounts, TCR beta sequences correctly predicted the HLA-A and HLA-B alleles of most subjects. With DRB1 most and HLA-C fewest, TCR association rates differed between HLA loci in a later analysis. Some TCR beta chains (about 180 of them) were listed as cytomegalovirus-associated.

The sequencing input was PBMCs. The clonotype comes from a man under 40 in good health and CMV-seronegative.

CDR3: CASSQELGQGGSPLHF. CDR3 nucleotides: TGCGCCAGCAGCCAAGAATTAGGGCAGGGAGGGTCACCCCTCCACTTT. This chain uses TRBV4-3 with TRBJ1-6; D may be TRBD1 (5 bases). The V gene's germline CDR1 is LGHNA and CDR2 YSLEER. This CDR3 has 16 residues. Trimming cost V 0 bases and J 10 bases, with 16 bases left between them.